Below are 22 T cell receptor beta chains sequenced from a single sample in a study of blood T cells in healthy people across ages. Together with a sample-barcoded 5' primer, a J-beta primer mix was included in a second PCR lasting about 7 to 11 cycles. TCRdb recomputed calls from the 5' RACE reads with MiXCR, one row per CDR3 protein. This repertoire shows about 800,000 distinct CDR3 sequences, around 25% found once; its top ten account for under 4.5%. The same sample was also studied in work on T cells of mothers and their children.

The sample consisted of blood. The receptors derive from a boy between 5 and 17 years old in good health.

This clonotype was detected only a few times. J is TRBJ2-7 and V is TRBV7-8; D possibly corresponds to TRBD1 (5 bases). V lost 8 bases, J lost 5 bases, and 22 bases lay in between. The V gene's germline CDR1 is SGHVS and CDR2 FQNEAQ. The CDR3 consists of 15 residues. The CDR3 is CASRKRPYLGDEQYF. DNA for the CDR3: TGTGCCAGCCGTAAAAGGCCCTACCTAGGGGACGAGCAGTACTTC.

Regarding this clonotype: No conserved phenylalanine or tryptophan is present at the end of the CDR3, so a read error is the likely explanation. The chain recombines TRBV7-9 with TRBJ2-3; a weak D match, TRBD2 (5 bases). Deletions cut 1 base from V and 6 bases from J, with 17 bases between. The CDR3 extends over 16 amino acids. Germline CDR1 SEHNR, CDR2 FQNEAQ (reference sequence). The chain's CDR3 is CASSLVRWRVEDTQYL. CDR3 sequence (DNA): TGTGCCAGCAGCTTAGTGCGGTGGCGGGTGGAGGATACGCAGTATCTT.

The rearrangement uses TRBV28 and TRBJ2-5, with 12 positions matching TRBD2. The J call may be incorrect, as the DNA end agrees better with TRBJ2-7. The CDR3 loop spans 17 amino acids. Germline V gene sequence: CDR1 MDHEN, CDR2 SYDVKM. The CDR3 DNA is TGTGCCAGCAGCCCTCCTATCCGGACTAGCGGGACCTACGAGCAGTACTTC. It specifies CASSPPIRTSGTYEQYF.

J is TRBJ1-4 and V is TRBV12-3 or TRBV12-4; 8 bases agree with TRBD1. CDR3 size: 15 residues. J lost 4 bases, V lost 0 bases, and 1 base had no gene match. The CDR3, as DNA: TGTGCCAGCAGTTTAGCGGACAGGGTTAATGAAAAACTGTTTTTT. Protein sequence: CASSLADRVNEKLFF.

This clonotype was found a few times. The V and J genes are TRBV10-3 and TRBJ1-4; 7 bases align to TRBD1. Germline CDR1 reads ENHRY; CDR2 reads SYGVKD. CDR3 length: 14 residues. V was pared by 4 bases and J by 8 bases, with 7 bases of the junction left unmatched. The CDR3 here is CAISGEGAREKLFF. The CDR3 bases are TGTGCCATCAGTGGTGAGGGGGCGAGAGAAAAACTGTTTTTT.

This clonotype was seen a handful of times. This rearrangement joins TRBV5-1 to TRBJ2-7; 13 bases align to TRBD2. Germline values: CDR1 SGHRS, CDR2 YFSETQ. The CDR3 loop spans 16 amino acids. The junction had 9 bases not matched to a gene; V was cut back by 4 bases and J by 5 bases. DNA for the CDR3: TGCGCCAGCAGCCTACTAGCGGGAGGGCCGTCCGACGAGCAGTACTTC. This gives the protein CASSLLAGGPSDEQYF. Together with reference TRBV5-1 and TRBJ2-7, the CDR3 gives the full variable domain: KAGVTQTPRYLIKTRGQQVTLSCSPISGHRSVSWYQQTPGQGLQFLFEYFSETQRNKGNFPGRFSGRQFSNSRSEMNVSTLELGDSALYLCASSLLAGGPSDEQYFGPGTRLTVT.

This chain links TRBV29-1 with TRBJ2-3; D may match TRBD1 or TRBD2 (6 bases each). The CDR3 runs to 14 residues. The V gene lost 6 bases and the J gene lost 2 bases, with 15 bases spanning the gap. Germline CDR1 SQVTM, CDR2 ANQGSEA. The CDR3 DNA reads as TGCAGCGTGGGGGGCCGGACACTCACAGATACGCAGTATTTT. Residues: CSVGGRTLTDTQYF.

In its sample, this clonotype was seen a few times. CDR3 in DNA: TGTGCCAGCAGCTTGCCCACTGTACCAGGGGAGCGGTATGGCTACACCTTC. Its protein product is CASSLPTVPGERYGYTF. This rearrangement joins TRBV7-2 to TRBJ1-2, with D maybe TRBD1 (6 bases). Germline V gene data show CDR1 as SGHTA and CDR2 as FQGNSA. There are 17 residues in the CDR3. Between the trimmed V and J ends, which lost 3 bases and 5 bases, there was a span of 22 bases.

This sequence joins TRBV7-9 and TRBJ1-2; D is perhaps TRBD1 (5 bases). CDR3 length: 14 amino acids. Germline CDR1 SEHNR, CDR2 FQNEAQ (reference sequence). The V and J ends lost 4 bases and 7 bases respectively, with 16 bases between them. The CDR3: CASSSPSRVIGYTF. The CDR3 nucleotides are TGTGCCAGCAGCTCACCATCCAGGGTGATTGGCTACACCTTC.

This clonotype has just a few counts. The chain recombines TRBV28 with TRBJ2-4, with D unresolved. Germline V gives CDR1 MDHEN, CDR2 SYDVKM. This CDR3 comprises 15 residues. Trimming removed 3 bases at V and 9 bases at J, with 18 bases between. The CDR3 region is CASSLQRTAVSIQYF. The DNA of the CDR3 is TGTGCCAGCAGTTTGCAAAGGACGGCCGTTTCCATTCAGTACTTC.

The V gene is TRBV29-1, the J gene TRBJ2-5, with D possibly being TRBD1 or TRBD2 (5 bases each). The DNA end is more similar to TRBJ2-7, so the J call may be wrong. The germline V gene encodes CDR1 SQVTM and CDR2 ANQGSEA. The CDR3 contains 12 residues. The CDR3 region is CSTMGVGYEQYF. CDR3 bases: TGCAGCACGATGGGGGTGGGCTACGAGCAGTACTTC.

V usage is TRBV11-2 and J usage is TRBJ2-7, with TRBD2 matching 7 bases. The J call may be faulty, since TRBJ2-1 better matches the DNA end. This CDR3 is 15 amino acids long. Per germline, CDR1 SGHAT and CDR2 FQNNGV. DNA of the CDR3: TGTGCCAGCAGCTTAGTCCTAGCGGAAAGGAATGAGCAGTTCTTC. This sequence encodes CASSLVLAERNEQFF.

This chain links TRBV7-2 with TRBJ2-5; TRBD2 agrees at 10 bases. Trimming cost V 0 bases and J 3 bases; bases outside gene matches: 1. Per germline, CDR1 SGHTA and CDR2 FQGNSA. The CDR3 is 15 amino acids. CDR3 bases: TGTGCCAGCAGCTTAGCCAGCGGGAGGGAAGAGACCCAGTACTTC. Translated, it gives CASSLASGREETQYF.

J is TRBJ2-3 and V is TRBV7-2, with 7 bases aligning to TRBD2. V gave up 6 bases and J gave up 0 bases; unmatched junction bases: 6. CDR3 length: 15 amino acids. The germline CDR1 and CDR2 sequences are SGHTA and FQGNSA. The CDR3 DNA is TGTGCCAGCAGTAGCAGCGGGACTAGCACAGATACGCAGTATTTT. Translating it yields CASSSSGTSTDTQYF.

The V and J genes are TRBV20-1 and TRBJ2-2, with 7 nucleotides matching TRBD1. The length of the CDR3 is 17 residues. The V gene end was trimmed by 0 bases and the J gene end by 5 bases; junction bases not matched to a gene: 12. The germline gives CDR1 DFQATT, CDR2 SNEGSKA (reference sequence). Here the CDR3 reads CSARDVGRTGVTGELFF. CDR3 coding DNA: TGCAGTGCTAGAGATGTTGGGCGGACAGGCGTAACCGGGGAGCTGTTTTTT.

This chain uses TRBV5-1 with TRBJ1-3; D gene ambiguous. Trimming left V 5 bases short and J 2 bases short, with 17 bases between. The CDR3 contains 16 residues. Germline V lookup: CDR1 SGHRS, CDR2 YFSETQ. The CDR3 bases are TGCGCCAGCAGAGCCTCCGCGGGAAACGCTGGAAACACCATATATTTT. Its protein is CASRASAGNAGNTIYF.

This clonotype was counted a few times. The rearrangement joins TRBV7-8 to TRBJ2-2, with D perhaps TRBD2 (7 bases). The CDR3 has 15 amino acids. Germline assignment: CDR1 SGHVS and CDR2 FQNEAQ. V lost 2 bases to trimming and J lost 4 bases, with 11 bases between them. The CDR3 coding sequence is TGTGCCAGCAGCTTAATGGGGGGGCTCACCGGGGAGCTGTTTTTT. Protein sequence: CASSLMGGLTGELFF.

The sample holds a few counts of this clonotype. The V and J genes are TRBV27 and TRBJ2-6; D is unclear. The germline CDR1 and CDR2 sequences are MNHEY and SMNVEV (reference sequence). This CDR3 has 15 amino acids. V was cut by 1 base and J by 1 base, with 5 bases left in between. This CDR3 is CASSLFGSGANVLTF. The CDR3 DNA follows: TGTGCCAGCAGTTTATTCGGATCTGGGGCCAACGTCCTGACTTTC.

This chain links TRBV7-9 with TRBJ1-6, with no clear D. CDR1 and CDR2 (germline): SEHNR, FQNEAQ (reference sequence). Trimming removed 1 base at V and 6 bases at J, with 16 bases between. The CDR3 totals 17 residues. CDR3 DNA: TGTGCCAGCAGCTTAGTTTGGAGCCAAGTCGGTAATTCACCCCTCCACTTT. Its translation: CASSLVWSQVGNSPLHF.

This clonotype was observed at least ten times. The rearrangement uses TRBV6-6 and TRBJ2-1; 9 positions agree with TRBD2. From germline, CDR1 is MNHNY and CDR2 SVGAGI (reference sequence). V shed 8 bases, J shed 7 bases, and the junction held 9 bases outside the gene matches. The CDR3 is 14 amino acids. Here the CDR3 reads CASGIAGDLNEQFF. The DNA for the CDR3 is TGTGCCAGCGGAATAGCGGGGGATTTAAATGAGCAGTTCTTC.

The chain recombines TRBV25-1 with TRBJ1-5; 8 bases are shared with TRBD1. The CDR3 has 13 residues. The J segment lost 6 bases and the V segment lost 6 bases, leaving 4 bases of the junction unmatched. Germline assignment: CDR1 MGHDK and CDR2 SYGVNS. CDR3 residues: CASSPGGIQPQHF. Here the CDR3 DNA reads TGTGCCAGCAGCCCAGGGGGCATTCAGCCCCAGCATTTT.

This rearrangement joins TRBV5-6 to TRBJ2-5; 9 bases are shared with TRBD1. Germline assignment: CDR1 SGHDT and CDR2 YYEEEE. CDR3 length equals 14 residues. Trimming took 5 bases from V and 4 from J; bases not matched to a gene: 6. The CDR3 sequence is CASRSQGAGETQYF. In nucleotides, the CDR3 is TGTGCCAGCAGGTCACAGGGGGCGGGAGAGACCCAGTACTTC.